A selection of T cell receptor beta chains follows, all from one sample in a study of cytomegalovirus exposure and HLA in healthy donors. Only in-frame clones appear in the TCRdb table, and some are missing; sequencing was by immunoSEQ multiplex PCR. The sample holds some 150,000 clones, about three fifths seen once. Sequencing used PBMCs. The receptors originated from a woman aged 55 to 70 in good health and CMV-seropositive. Both conserved end residues are trimmed from each CDR3.

>TRBJ1-1|TRBV4-1
ASSARARGTEAF
>TRBJ2-5|TRBV9
ASSALPLETQY
>TRBJ1-2|TRBV28
ASSFDSYGYT
>TRBJ2-7|TRBV7-2
ASSLARASLYEQY
>TRBJ2-2|TRBV5-1
ASSLDVAGELF
>TRBJ2-7|TRBV28
ASSGGTGRQEQY
>TRBJ2-3|TRBV28
ASSHYPDTQY
>TRBJ2-7|TRBV4-3
ASSQVARGGNEQY
>TRBJ2-5|TRBV4-1
ASRGQVGRPETQY
>TRBJ2-1|TRBV29-1
GGREADNEQF
>TRBJ2-1|TRBV5-1
ASSLLAGGDNEQF
>TRBJ2-7|TRBV5-1
ASSLGPLTSGGHYEQY
>TRBJ2-1|TRBV6-5
ASSFVLAGGPYEQF
>TRBJ2-1|TRBV7-2
ASSLPTGYEQF
>TRBJ1-4|TRBV30
AWRLRDRSNEKLF
>TRBJ2-7|TRBV6-5
ASSSLLVGYEQY
>TRBJ2-7|TRBV28
ASSRQGEYYEQY
>TRBJ1-2|TRBV9
ASRSLDRAPGYT
>TRBJ2-1|TRBV4-3
ASSQEPGLAANEQF
>TRBJ1-5|TRBV9
ASSAGVNQPQH
>TRBJ2-7|TRBV27
ASSFGRDYEQY
>TRBJ1-6|TRBV28
ASSPVDRYNSPLH
>TRBJ2-1|TRBV7-9
ASSGQTGLAGGEGF
>TRBJ2-1|TRBV6-5
ASRAGGSSYNEQF
>TRBJ2-2|TRBV2
ASSPTGLGSGELF
>TRBJ1-2|TRBV5-1
ASSFHRDGYT
>TRBJ2-3|TRBV9
ASSFGQGTDTQY
>TRBJ2-2|TRBV4-1
ASSQEPGGSGTGELF
>TRBJ1-5|TRBV6-1
ASPNDRGSNQPQH
>TRBJ2-7|TRBV6-5
ASSSRGASSYEQY
>TRBJ2-2|TRBV19
ASSISGFSTGELF
>TRBJ2-4|TRBV30
AWSGKRGGNIQY
>TRBJ2-5|TRBV19
ASSSTGASHGETQY
>TRBJ2-1|TRBV5-1
ASSQTDRGNEQF
>TRBJ2-1|TRBV11-2
ASSPTSGKAYNEQF
>TRBJ2-3|TRBV7-8
ASSLGTSGGGTDTQY
>TRBJ1-1|TRBV5-6
ASSLLRGTGKAEAF
>TRBJ2-1|TRBV28
ASRRGEQF
>TRBJ2-7|TRBV5-4
ASSLASSYEQY
>TRBJ2-5|TRBV5-6
ASSSRPGLAGEETQY
>.|TRBV6-5
ASSYLPSGSAYEQY
>.|TRBV7-8
ASSLSGSYYEQY
>TRBJ2-2|TRBV5-1
ASRSVVSGDTGELF
>TRBJ1-2|TRBV25-1
ASSPRTGKFDYGYT
>TRBJ2-3|TRBV7-9
ASSAPSGRGTDTQY
>TRBJ2-2|TRBV5-1
ASSRTSGSVNTGELF
>TRBJ2-5|TRBV6-5
ASSYYPQETQY
>TRBJ2-2|TRBV5-1
ASSLGASGRPTGELF